The 27 T cell receptor beta chains presented below share a single source sample, sequenced in a study of T cell changes during pregnancy in multiple sclerosis. Repertoires were generated with immunoSEQ multiplex PCR, while TCRdb's copy carries only in-frame clones and drops some. Of fewer than 45,000 clones in the sample, around nine tenths were seen once. The source was CD4+ T cells from peripheral blood mononuclear cells, collected after pregnancy. The receptor source for this set is a female donor in good health, enrolled as a control in a pregnancy study.

This clone was seen only a few times. This chain connects TRBV7-6 to TRBJ1-5; D possibly corresponds to TRBD1 (5 bases). The length of the CDR3 is 15 residues. Trimming removed 1 base from V and 4 bases from J, with 11 bases in between. Germline CDR1 is SGHVS and CDR2 is FNYEAQ. The CDR3 sequence: CASSLGGGFNQPQHF. The CDR3 DNA reads as TGTGCCAGCAGCTTAGGGGGGGGGTTTAATCAGCCCCAGCATTTT.

This chain joins TRBV19 and TRBJ1-2; 8 positions agree with TRBD1. After removal of 4 bases from V and 2 bases from J, the junction contained 3 bases not matched to a gene. CDR1 is LNHDA, CDR2 SQIVND, per germline (reference sequence). This CDR3 has 14 residues. The CDR3 DNA reads TGTGCCAGTAGTACCCGGACAGGGAACTATGGCTACACCTTC. This sequence encodes CASSTRTGNYGYTF. Filled out from reference TRBV19 and TRBJ1-2, the complete variable domain reads DGGITQSPKYLFRKEGQNVTLSCEQNLNHDAMYWYRQDPGQGLRLIYYSQIVNDFQKGDIAEGYSVSREKKESFPLTVTSAQKNPTAFYLCASSTRTGNYGYTFGSGTRLTVV.

The chain combines TRBV10-3 with TRBJ1-5, with 7 bases fitting TRBD1. This CDR3 comprises 14 residues. Trimming cost V 6 bases and J 3 bases; bases outside gene matches: 5. Germline V lookup: CDR1 ENHRY, CDR2 SYGVKD. This chain's CDR3 is CAISSTGTNQPQHF. DNA for the CDR3: TGTGCCATCAGCTCGACAGGGACCAATCAGCCCCAGCATTTT.

V usage is TRBV9 and J usage is TRBJ2-2; 8 bases align to TRBD1. The germline V gene encodes CDR1 SGDLS and CDR2 YYNGEE. The V segment lost 0 bases and the J segment 8 bases; nucleotides outside the gene matches: 12. The CDR3 totals 17 residues. CDR3 protein: CASSVGSGGRTEGELFF. DNA of the CDR3: TGTGCCAGCAGCGTAGGCTCAGGGGGCCGGACCGAGGGGGAGCTGTTTTTT.

The chain employs TRBV12-1 and TRBJ1-4; the table's D call of TRBD1 was not tested on the DNA. TRBV12-1 is annotated as a pseudogene. The CDR3 is 18 amino acids. The CDR3: CASSFADIPSATDEKLFF. The CDR3 region has the DNA TGTGCCAGCAGCTTTGCGGACATTCCTTCCGCAACGGATGAAAAACTGTTTTTT.

The V call is TRBV6-5, the J call TRBJ2-7, with 9 nucleotides matching TRBD1. The CDR3 has 15 residues. The V segment lost 5 bases and the J segment 2 bases; nucleotides outside the gene matches: 7. CDR1 MNHEY and CDR2 SVGAGI come from the germline V gene. CDR3 DNA: TGTGCCAGCAGTGGGGGACAGGGACCAACCTACGAGCAGTACTTC. It yields the protein CASSGGQGPTYEQYF.

V and J are TRBV28 and TRBJ1-5, with 7 positions matching TRBD1. The CDR3 consists of 14 residues. V lost 5 bases and J lost 6; bases outside the gene matches: 7. Per germline, CDR1 MDHEN and CDR2 SYDVKM. CDR3 DNA sequence: TGTGCCAGCAGTCCGACAGGGAAAGTTCAGCCCCAGCATTTT. Its translation: CASSPTGKVQPQHF.

The chain recombines TRBV5-5 with TRBJ1-6; D is undetermined. Trimming removed 0 bases from V and 2 bases from J, with 9 bases in between. This CDR3 has 16 amino acids. Per the germline V gene, CDR1 is SGHKS and CDR2 is YYEKEE (reference sequence). The chain's CDR3 is CASSLGARTYNSPLHF. The CDR3 region has the DNA TGTGCCAGCAGCTTGGGGGCTCGGACCTATAATTCACCCCTCCACTTT.

This sequence joins TRBV7-9 and TRBJ1-2; D not resolved. Trimming left V 6 bases short and J 7 bases short, with 15 bases between. Germline V CDR1 and CDR2: SEHNR, FQNEAQ (reference sequence). This CDR3 is built from 13 residues. The CDR3 sequence: CASSYDITGGYTF. The CDR3, as DNA: TGTGCCAGCAGTTACGACATTACTGGTGGCTACACCTTC.

This chain uses TRBV5-4 with TRBJ1-2; tentative D call: TRBD1 (5 bases). The CDR3 has 15 residues. The V and J ends lost 3 bases and 4 bases respectively, with 16 bases between them. Germline-derived CDR1 and CDR2 are SGHNT and YYREEE (reference sequence). The CDR3 bases are TGTGCCAGCAGCTCATACAGGCCCGGGGGCTATGGCTACACCTTC. Protein product: CASSSYRPGGYGYTF.

This clone has a handful of counts. The gene calls are TRBV5-1 and TRBJ1-5; TRBD1 agrees at 8 bases. Germline values: CDR1 SGHRS, CDR2 YFSETQ. V shed 4 bases and J 7 bases; nucleotides not matched to a gene: 4. This CDR3 contains 13 residues. The CDR3 nucleotides are TGCGCCAGCAGCAAGACAGGGGACCAGCCCCAGCATTTT. Its protein product is CASSKTGDQPQHF.

The rearrangement joins TRBV12-5 to TRBJ1-4; no reliable D call. Looked up from germline, CDR1 is LGHNT and CDR2 is FRNRAP. The CDR3 runs to 16 residues. Trimming removed 0 bases from V and 7 bases from J, with 15 bases in between. In DNA, the CDR3 is TGTGCTAGTGGTTTGGTAGTGGGTGGGAGACGTGAAAAACTGTTTTTT. Translating it yields CASGLVVGGRREKLFF.

This clone was counted once. This sequence joins TRBV5-6 and TRBJ2-3; 7 nucleotides align to TRBD1. J gave up 2 bases and V 6 bases, and 6 bases lay outside the gene matches. Germline-derived CDR1 and CDR2 are SGHDT and YYEEEE. The CDR3 covers 14 residues. Here the CDR3 reads CASTRGGITDTQYF. The CDR3 bases are TGTGCCAGCACCCGAGGGGGCATCACAGATACGCAGTATTTT.

The CDR3 spells CASSGGLAGAYNEQFF. CDR3 nucleotides: TGTGCCAGCAGCGGGGGACTAGCGGGAGCCTACAATGAGCAGTTCTTC. This chain links TRBV7-2 with TRBJ2-1, with TRBD2 matching over 14 bases. Per the germline V gene, CDR1 is SGHTA and CDR2 is FQGNSA. The CDR3 consists of 16 residues. The J segment lost 2 bases and the V segment lost 5 bases, leaving 2 bases of the junction unmatched.

This clone occurred once. J is TRBJ1-2 and V is TRBV18, with TRBD1 identical over 9 bases. The CDR3 is 16 residues long. The J segment lost 2 bases and the V segment lost 5 bases, leaving 9 bases of the junction unmatched. The germline V gene encodes CDR1 KGHSH and CDR2 LQKENI. Here the CDR3 DNA reads TGTGCCAGCTCATCGCCGGGACAGGGTCTCAACTATGGCTACACCTTC. It is translated as CASSSPGQGLNYGYTF. The variable domain in full, with the rest retrieved from reference TRBV18 and TRBJ1-2, is NAGVMQNPRHLVRRRGQEARLRCSPMKGHSHVYWYRQLPEEGLKFMVYLQKENIIDESGMPKERFSAEFPKEGPSILRIQQVVRGDSAAYFCASSSPGQGLNYGYTFGSGTRLTVV.

The chain joins TRBV10-1 to TRBJ2-1; D is possibly TRBD2 (5 bases). The CDR3 length is 15 residues. The germline V gene has CDR1 WNHNN and CDR2 SYGVQD (reference sequence). Trimming shortened V by 0 bases and J by 7 bases, and 13 bases separated the two germline ends. The CDR3 loop reads CASSESLDWTNEQFF. CDR3 coding DNA: TGCGCCAGCAGTGAGTCGTTGGACTGGACTAATGAGCAGTTCTTC.

The chain has TRBV5-1 and TRBJ2-5; D ambiguous. Germline assignment: CDR1 SGHRS and CDR2 YFSETQ. The CDR3 loop spans 12 amino acids. With 0 bases removed from V and 5 bases from J, the gap between germline ends came to 5 bases. The CDR3 loop is CASSLDRETQYF. CDR3 sequence (DNA): TGCGCCAGCAGCTTGGATCGGGAGACCCAGTACTTC.

This chain links TRBV28 with TRBJ1-5; D not certain. The CDR3 consists of 14 residues. The V gene lost 2 bases and the J gene lost 9 bases, with 14 bases spanning the gap. Germline V gene data show CDR1 as MDHEN and CDR2 as SYDVKM. This chain's CDR3 is CASSLAGPRGPQHF. The DNA for the CDR3 is TGTGCCAGCAGTTTAGCAGGCCCCCGGGGGCCCCAGCATTTT.

This chain joins TRBV19 and TRBJ2-2; 8 bases are a match to TRBD1. After removal of 6 bases from V and 4 bases from J, the junction contained 4 bases not matched to a gene. The CDR3 is made up of 14 amino acids. CDR1 is LNHDA, CDR2 SQIVND, per germline (reference sequence). In DNA, the CDR3 is TGTGCCAGTAGATCTACAGGGGGCACCGGGGAGCTGTTTTTT. Its translation is CASRSTGGTGELFF. Full variable domain (missing parts from reference TRBV19 and TRBJ2-2): DGGITQSPKYLFRKEGQNVTLSCEQNLNHDAMYWYRQDPGQGLRLIYYSQIVNDFQKGDIAEGYSVSREKKESFPLTVTSAQKNPTAFYLCASRSTGGTGELFFGEGSRLTVL.

J is TRBJ1-2 and V is TRBV9, with TRBD1 identical over 7 bases. V lost 2 bases and J lost 3; bases outside the gene matches: 1. CDR1 and CDR2 (germline): SGDLS, YYNGEE. This CDR3 is 13 amino acids long. The CDR3 DNA is TGTGCCAGCAGCGTTACAGGGGACTATGGCTACACCTTC. Translation gives CASSVTGDYGYTF.

This sequence joins TRBV5-5 and TRBJ2-7; a weak D match, TRBD2 (6 bases). Trimming cost V 0 bases and J 6 bases, with 7 bases left between them. Germline CDR1 is SGHKS and CDR2 is YYEKEE (reference sequence). The CDR3 is 12 amino acids. This chain's CDR3 is CASSLGAGEQYF. The CDR3 DNA sequence: TGTGCCAGCAGCTTGGGAGCGGGCGAGCAGTACTTC. The whole variable domain, remainder taken from reference TRBV5-5 and TRBJ2-7, is DAGVTQSPTHLIKTRGQQVTLRCSPISGHKSVSWYQQVLGQGPQFIFQYYEKEERGRGNFPDRFSARQFPNYSSELNVNALLLGDSALYLCASSLGAGEQYFGPGTRLTVT.

This chain uses TRBV30 with TRBJ2-4; D is possibly TRBD2 (7 bases). There are 16 residues in the CDR3. Per the germline V gene, CDR1 is GTSNPN and CDR2 is SVGIG (reference sequence). Trimming removed 4 bases at V and 9 bases at J, with 25 bases between. CDR3 sequence (DNA): TGTGCCTGGACACGGGGGGCTAGCGGTAAATTAGGCATTCAGTACTTC. Amino acids: CAWTRGASGKLGIQYF. The full variable domain, its missing parts supplied by reference TRBV30 and TRBJ2-4, is SQTIHQWPATLVQPVGSPLSLECTVEGTSNPNLYWYRQAAGRGLQLLFYSVGIGQISSEVPQNLSASRPQDRQFILSSKKLLLSDSGFYLCAWTRGASGKLGIQYFGAGTRLSVL.

The chain recombines TRBV28 with TRBJ1-1, with D possibly matching TRBD1 (5 bases). The CDR3 length is 16 residues. Trimming cost V 3 bases and J 5 bases, with 19 bases left between them. CDR1 and CDR2 from the germline V gene are MDHEN and SYDVKM. The CDR3 nucleotides read TGTGCCAGCAGTTTCCCGGGGCCAGGGAGGAGGACTGAAGCTTTCTTT. Protein sequence: CASSFPGPGRRTEAFF.

This clone was observed a few times. The J gene is TRBJ1-5, the V gene TRBV4-1, with a weak D call TRBD1 (5 bases). Per the germline V gene, CDR1 is MGHRA and CDR2 is YSYEKL. V gave up 1 base and J gave up 0 bases, with 16 bases separating them. The CDR3 has 18 amino acids. CDR3: CASSQGWGPSYSNQPQHF. For the CDR3, the DNA is TGCGCCAGCAGCCAAGGATGGGGCCCCTCTTATAGCAATCAGCCCCAGCATTTT.

The chain joins TRBV5-6 to TRBJ2-7; possibly TRBD1 for D (6 bases). Germline V gene sequence: CDR1 SGHDT, CDR2 YYEEEE. The length of the CDR3 is 14 residues. The germline V and J ends were trimmed by 4 bases and 2 bases, with 13 bases remaining between them. Here the CDR3 reads CASSPWTAAYEQYF. CDR3 coding DNA: TGTGCCAGCAGCCCGTGGACAGCTGCCTACGAGCAGTACTTC.

The chain employs TRBV5-1 and TRBJ2-5, with TRBD1 as a possible D gene (6 bases). Germline CDR1 is SGHRS and CDR2 is YFSETQ. This CDR3 has 16 residues. V shed 0 bases and J shed 4 bases, with 16 bases lying between them. The CDR3 protein is CASSLAGPQGRETQYF. DNA of the CDR3: TGCGCCAGCAGCTTGGCCGGTCCACAGGGCCGAGAGACCCAGTACTTC.

The CDR3 DNA follows: TGTGCCAGCAGCTTAGCGGGACAGGGTATCCACGAGCAGTACTTC. It yields the protein CASSLAGQGIHEQYF. V usage is TRBV7-9 and J usage is TRBJ2-7; 9 positions agree with TRBD1. J lost 5 bases, V lost 0 bases, and 5 bases had no gene match. This CDR3 is built from 15 residues. Germline V gives CDR1 SEHNR, CDR2 FQNEAQ (reference sequence). Supplemented by reference TRBV7-9 and TRBJ2-7, the full variable domain reads DTGVSQNPRHKITKRGQNVTFRCDPISEHNRLYWYRQTLGQGPEFLTYFQNEAQLEKSRLLSDRFSAERPKGSFSTLEIQRTEQGDSAMYLCASSLAGQGIHEQYFGPGTRLTVT.